The 27 T cell receptor beta chains listed next were all sequenced from one sample in a study of CD8 T cells in ankylosing spondylitis. A single record per CDR3 protein comes from TCRdb applying MiXCR to the 5' RACE reads. The table records 250,000 to 350,000 distinct CDR3 sequences, 20% of them present only once. The sequencing sample was made of blood, either unsorted or a sorted T cell fraction (not recorded which). The receptors shown here come from a male donor with ankylosing spondylitis or in good health (not recorded which).

This clonotype was detected a few times. V and J are TRBV29-1 and TRBJ1-2; 9 nucleotides match TRBD1. Germline CDR1 is SQVTM and CDR2 is ANQGSEA. V gave up 8 bases and J gave up 2 bases; unmatched junction bases: 6. CDR3 size: 13 residues. The CDR3 loop is CSTGGQGNYGYTF. CDR3 coding DNA: TGCAGCACTGGAGGACAGGGGAACTATGGCTACACCTTC.

A few counts support this clonotype. This rearrangement joins TRBV12-3 or TRBV12-4 to TRBJ1-3; D ambiguous. The CDR3 totals 15 residues. Trimming cost V 0 bases and J 1 base, with 7 bases left between them. Written as DNA, the CDR3 is TGTGCCAGCAGTTTAGCGCCAAGGTCTGGAAACACCATATATTTT. This gives the protein CASSLAPRSGNTIYF.

This clonotype has just a few counts. The chain joins TRBV11-2 to TRBJ2-1; D is unresolved. Germline assignment: CDR1 SGHAT and CDR2 FQNNGV. This CDR3 region has 13 residues. Trimming removed 4 bases from V and 0 bases from J, with 4 bases in between. CDR3 in amino acids: CASSWASYNEQFF. Written as DNA, the CDR3 is TGTGCCAGCAGCTGGGCCTCCTACAATGAGCAGTTCTTC.

This clonotype has a count of ten or more. V and J are TRBV20-1 and TRBJ1-3, with 9 bases matching TRBD1. The V gene's germline CDR1 is DFQATT and CDR2 SNEGSKA (reference sequence). The CDR3 runs to 15 residues. V trimming: 2 bases; J trimming: 2 bases; junction bases outside the gene matches: 4. The CDR3 here is CSARRDRVAGNTIYF. The CDR3, as DNA: TGCAGTGCTAGACGGGACAGGGTCGCTGGAAACACCATATATTTT.

The chain combines TRBV29-1 with TRBJ2-7; TRBD1 matches at 7 bases. The CDR3 has 12 amino acids. Germline-derived CDR1 and CDR2 are SQVTM and ANQGSEA. The V gene end was trimmed by 4 bases and the J gene end by 5 bases; junction bases not matched to a gene: 5. The CDR3 loop reads CSVVTGWNEQYV. In DNA form, the CDR3 reads TGCAGCGTTGTGACAGGGTGGAACGAGCAGTACGTC.

The chain combines TRBV20-1 with TRBJ2-7; 11 positions agree with TRBD2. The length of the CDR3 is 15 residues. The trim removed 6 bases at V and 3 bases at J, leaving 10 bases unmatched. Germline V lookup: CDR1 DFQATT, CDR2 SNEGSKA (reference sequence). The chain's CDR3 is CSARMVAGGNYEQYV. CDR3 bases: TGCAGTGCAAGGATGGTAGCGGGGGGGAACTACGAGCAGTACGTC.

This clonotype was counted a few times. The chain carries TRBV2 and TRBJ2-2; weak D call: TRBD2 (6 bases). The CDR3 length is 16 residues. Looked up from germline, CDR1 is SNHLY and CDR2 is FYNNEI. The V end lost 6 bases, the J end lost 4 bases, and 18 bases lay between the germline ends. The chain's CDR3 is CASRLKKGLLTGELFF. The CDR3 DNA follows: TGTGCCAGCAGGCTAAAGAAGGGACTCCTCACCGGGGAGCTGTTTTTT.

This clonotype was observed many times. The rearrangement joins TRBV5-1 to TRBJ2-3; the D is unclear. This CDR3 region has 15 residues. The V end was cut by 0 bases, the J end by 0 bases, with 8 bases between. CDR1 is SGHRS, CDR2 YFSETQ, per germline. CDR3 in DNA: TGCGCCAGCAGCTTGGACCGGTTAAGCACAGATACGCAGTATTTT. This encodes CASSLDRLSTDTQYF.

V usage is TRBV5-1 and J usage is TRBJ1-4, with 7 positions matching TRBD1. J was trimmed by 7 bases and V by 7 bases; bases with no gene match: 7. Germline CDR1 and CDR2: SGHRS and YFSETQ. This CDR3 spans 13 amino acids. The CDR3 coding sequence is TGCGCCAGCGCCAGGGGGTCGGGTGAAAAACTGTTTTTT. Amino acid sequence: CASARGSGEKLFF.

This clonotype was observed many times. The chain uses TRBV28 and TRBJ1-1; unclear D gene. The CDR3 length is 12 residues. Trimming pared 6 bases from V and 4 bases from J, leaving 9 bases between. From germline, CDR1 is MDHEN and CDR2 SYDVKM. The CDR3: CASSSGRTEAFF. In DNA form, the CDR3 reads TGTGCCAGCAGCAGCGGTCGCACTGAAGCTTTCTTT.

A few counts support this clonotype. The chain recombines TRBV5-1 with TRBJ2-2; a possible D gene is TRBD2 (5 bases). Between the trimmed V and J ends, which lost 4 bases and 2 bases, there was a span of 18 bases. The CDR3 contains 17 residues. Germline V lookup: CDR1 SGHRS, CDR2 YFSETQ. The DNA of the CDR3 is TGCGCCAGCAGCGTACGGGGTCAACGGGGTAACACCGGGGAGCTGTTTTTT. This sequence encodes CASSVRGQRGNTGELFF.

This clonotype appeared a few times. The gene calls are TRBV15 and TRBJ1-5; D possibly corresponds to TRBD1 (6 bases). Trimming removed 5 bases from V and 4 bases from J, with 18 bases in between. Germline V lookup: CDR1 LNHNV, CDR2 YYDKDF (reference sequence). CDR3 length: 16 amino acids. CDR3: CATSAPRFRGNQPQHF. The DNA for the CDR3 is TGTGCCACCAGCGCCCCTCGATTCAGGGGTAATCAGCCCCAGCATTTT.

This clonotype was counted between two and nine times. The V call is TRBV5-1, the J call TRBJ1-6; possibly TRBD1 for D (5 bases). Germline V lookup: CDR1 SGHRS, CDR2 YFSETQ. The CDR3 covers 15 residues. Trimming took 1 base from V and 5 from J, leaving 10 bases between them. The CDR3 nucleotides are TGCGCCAGCAGCTTGAAAAGGGGCGATAATTCACCCCTCCACTTT. This encodes CASSLKRGDNSPLHF.

In its sample, this clonotype was seen a few times. The chain recombines TRBV5-6 with TRBJ2-3; D is unclear. Germline assignment: CDR1 SGHDT and CDR2 YYEEEE. CDR3 length equals 15 residues. The ends were cut back, 2 bases at V and 4 bases at J, with 14 bases in the middle. CDR3: CASSLGSIGPDTQYF. The DNA of the CDR3 is TGTGCCAGCAGCTTAGGAAGTATCGGCCCAGATACGCAGTATTTT.

This clonotype turned up a few times. This chain links TRBV27 with TRBJ2-7, with D possibly matching TRBD2 (5 bases). With 4 bases removed from V and 7 bases from J, the gap between germline ends came to 17 bases. This CDR3 is built from 14 residues. Germline V gene lookup returns CDR1 MNHEY and CDR2 SMNVEV (reference sequence). The CDR3 DNA reads TGTGCCAGCAGTTCTTACCGGGCCTCGGGGGAGCAGTACGTC. Residues: CASSSYRASGEQYV.

On this clonotype itself: Relative to the germline gene, one junction end is altered; a read error may explain this. V is TRBV20-1 and J is TRBJ2-5; 14 bases fit TRBD2. The CDR3 sequence is 16 residues long. CDR1 is DFQATT, CDR2 SNEGSKA, per germline (reference sequence). The CDR3 DNA sequence: TGCAGTGCTCGACTAGCGGGAGGGCCAGGGCAAGAGACCCGGTACTTC. Encoded protein: CSARLAGGPGQETRYF.

This chain joins TRBV20-1 and TRBJ2-1; D perhaps matches TRBD2 (5 bases). Germline V lookup: CDR1 DFQATT, CDR2 SNEGSKA (reference sequence). V gave up 0 bases and J gave up 0 bases, with 21 bases separating them. The CDR3 contains 19 residues. In DNA form, the CDR3 reads TGCAGTGCTAGAGATTATCGGGTGCGGAGGCGGTCCTCCTACAATGAGCAGTTCTTC. Translated, it gives CSARDYRVRRRSSYNEQFF.

This clonotype came up a few times. The chain is built from TRBV20-1 and TRBJ1-2; D is undetermined. V was cut by 1 base and J by 4 bases, with 16 bases left in between. Germline CDR1 reads DFQATT; CDR2 reads SNEGSKA (reference sequence). CDR3 size: 15 residues. Here the CDR3 DNA reads TGCAGTGCTAGAGTGTCCCGAATCCCATTCTATGGCTACACCTTC. Protein product: CSARVSRIPFYGYTF.

This rearrangement joins TRBV12-3 or TRBV12-4 to TRBJ2-1; TRBD2 matches at 7 bases. CDR3 length: 12 amino acids. Trimming took 1 base from V and 12 from J; bases not matched to a gene: 3. The CDR3 DNA reads TGTGCCAGCAGTTTAGGGGAGGGGCGGCAGTTCTTC. It specifies CASSLGEGRQFF.

This clonotype has more than one count but fewer than ten. The J gene is TRBJ2-1, the V gene TRBV5-6; 7 bases line up with TRBD2. This CDR3 region has 15 residues. V shed 1 base and J 0 bases; nucleotides not matched to a gene: 1. The germline V gene encodes CDR1 SGHDT and CDR2 YYEEEE. CDR3: CASSLRGSSYNEQFF. The CDR3, as DNA: TGTGCCAGCAGCTTGCGCGGGAGCTCCTACAATGAGCAGTTCTTC.

This clonotype occurred many times. The chain has TRBV10-1 and TRBJ2-1; TRBD1 agrees at 10 bases. CDR3 length: 15 residues. Trimming at V came to 6 bases and at J to 7 bases, leaving 9 bases not matched to a gene. Germline V gene data show CDR1 as WNHNN and CDR2 as SYGVQD (reference sequence). The CDR3 region is CASSGPGQGENEQFF. CDR3 coding DNA: TGCGCCAGCAGCGGTCCTGGACAGGGGGAAAATGAGCAGTTCTTC.

This clonotype was observed at least ten times. The V gene is TRBV9, the J gene TRBJ2-1; D gene unclear. This CDR3 region has 12 residues. Germline CDR1 SGDLS, CDR2 YYNGEE. V was trimmed by 3 bases and J by 4 bases, leaving 5 bases between them. CDR3 DNA: TGTGCCAGCAGCGCGGCGTACAATGAGCAGTTCTTC. It specifies CASSAAYNEQFF. The full variable domain, its missing parts supplied by reference TRBV9 and TRBJ2-1, is DSGVTQTPKHLITATGQRVTLRCSPRSGDLSVYWYQQSLDQGLQFLIQYYNGEERAKGNILERFSAQQFPDLHSELNLSSLELGDSALYFCASSAAYNEQFFGPGTRLTVL.

In its sample, this clonotype was seen a few times. The chain combines TRBV27 with TRBJ1-2; D remains unclear. Germline V lookup: CDR1 MNHEY, CDR2 SMNVEV (reference sequence). The CDR3 is 13 residues long. The V and J ends lost 4 bases and 4 bases respectively, with 10 bases between them. CDR3 sequence (DNA): TGTGCCAGCAGTTCATCAGGCCTCTATGGCTACACCTTC. Protein product: CASSSSGLYGYTF.

This clonotype occurred a few times. CDR3 sequence (DNA): TGTGCCAGCAGCCTGACTAGCGGGAGCAACGAGCAGTACGTC. It encodes CASSLTSGSNEQYV. The chain uses TRBV3-1 and TRBJ2-7, with 12 bases lining up with TRBD2. J lost 5 bases, V lost 4 bases, and 3 bases had no gene match. The CDR3 totals 14 residues. CDR1 LGHDT and CDR2 YNNKEL come from the germline V gene (reference sequence).

The table lists this clonotype with many counts. V and J are TRBV20-1 and TRBJ2-7; D might be TRBD1 or TRBD2, each matching 6 bases. From germline, CDR1 is DFQATT and CDR2 SNEGSKA (reference sequence). CDR3 size: 13 residues. Trimming removed 6 bases from V and 3 bases from J, with 15 bases in between. CDR3 coding DNA: TGCAGTGCGGGTAGGGGGGTACACTACGAGCAGTACGTC. Translating it yields CSAGRGVHYEQYV.

This clonotype was seen only a few times. The chain has TRBV5-1 and TRBJ2-2; TRBD2 aligns across 7 bases. The V segment lost 0 bases and the J segment 2 bases; nucleotides outside the gene matches: 4. The CDR3 has 16 residues. CDR1 is SGHRS, CDR2 YFSETQ, per germline. The CDR3 loop reads CASSLGGSRNTGELFF. The CDR3, as DNA: TGCGCCAGCAGCTTGGGCGGGAGTCGTAACACCGGGGAGCTGTTTTTT.

The chain combines TRBV28 with TRBJ1-1, with D tentatively TRBD1 (6 bases). CDR3 size: 12 residues. In germline, CDR1 is MDHEN, CDR2 SYDVKM. Trimming stripped 6 bases from V and 7 bases from J, with 12 bases between. The CDR3 nucleotides are TGTGCCAGCAGCTCCGGGACACTTGAAGCTTTCTTT. Translation gives CASSSGTLEAFF. The full variable domain, its missing parts supplied by reference TRBV28 and TRBJ1-1, is DVKVTQSSRYLVKRTGEKVFLECVQDMDHENMFWYRQDPGLGLRLIYFSYDVKMKEKGDIPEGYSVSREKKERFSLILESASTNQTSMYLCASSSGTLEAFFGQGTRLTVV.